The 13 T cell receptor beta chains below all came from one sample that was sequenced in a study of Graves' ophthalmopathy and Graves' hyperthyroidism. Transcripts of RNA were the source for amplifying TCR beta CDR3 regions. Second-round multiplex PCR came after a first-round RT-PCR that employed HTBI primers. TCRdb reprocessed the multiplex PCR reads with MiXCR, giving one entry per CDR3 protein. The sample contains 500,000 to 600,000 distinct CDR3 sequences, less than 40% of which appear only once. Material for sequencing was peripheral blood or thyroid tissue (not recorded which). The receptors were gathered from an adult man with Graves' hyperthyroidism.

This clonotype was found many times. The chain is built from TRBV29-1 and TRBJ1-3; TRBD1 aligns across 7 bases. Germline CDR1 and CDR2: SQVTM and ANQGSEA. With V trimmed by 3 bases and J by 2 bases, 4 bases remained unmatched. The CDR3 is made up of 14 amino acids. CDR3 sequence: CSVEVGGTGNTIYF. The DNA of the CDR3 is TGCAGCGTTGAGGTAGGGGGCACTGGAAACACCATATATTTT.

This clonotype was counted ten times or more. The chain carries TRBV12-3 or TRBV12-4 and TRBJ1-1; 8 bases fit TRBD1. The CDR3 length is 14 residues. Unmatched junction bases numbered 4, after V lost 7 bases and J lost 0 bases. CDR3 coding DNA: TGTGCCAGCACCCCGACAGGGGTGAACACTGAAGCTTTCTTT. Its protein is CASTPTGVNTEAFF.

This chain connects TRBV10-2 to TRBJ2-5; D unclear. The germline CDR1 and CDR2 sequences are WSHSY and SAAADI. Deletions cut 5 bases from V and 7 bases from J, with 14 bases between. The CDR3 sequence is 13 residues long. CDR3 in DNA: TGCGCCAGCAGTCTAGGGTCAGGTTGGACCCAGTACTTC. Encoded protein: CASSLGSGWTQYF.

This clonotype has ten or more counts. This rearrangement joins TRBV6-5 to TRBJ1-5; D gene uncertain. Trimming removed 2 bases at V and 1 base at J, with 9 bases between. Germline CDR1 reads MNHEY; CDR2 reads SVGAGI. The CDR3 totals 15 residues. The DNA for the CDR3 is TGTGCCAGCAGTTACAGCGCGATGAGCAATCAGCCCCAGCATTTT. Amino acid sequence: CASSYSAMSNQPQHF.

This clonotype was recorded a few times. The chain is built from TRBV2 and TRBJ2-7; 9 bases align to TRBD2. Germline V lookup: CDR1 SNHLY, CDR2 FYNNEI. The CDR3 consists of 15 residues. The J segment lost 4 bases and the V segment lost 4 bases, leaving 8 bases of the junction unmatched. The CDR3 DNA reads as TGTGCCAGCAGTGCCCCCGGGACTAGCAGATACGAGCAGTACTTC. This codes for CASSAPGTSRYEQYF. Together with reference TRBV2 and TRBJ2-7, the CDR3 gives the full variable domain: EPEVTQTPSHQVTQMGQEVILRCVPISNHLYFYWYRQILGQKVEFLVSFYNNEISEKSEIFDDQFSVERPDGSNFTLKIRSTKLEDSAMYFCASSAPGTSRYEQYFGPGTRLTVT.

In its sample, this clonotype was seen many times. The chain carries TRBV11-2 and TRBJ2-5; D may be TRBD1 or TRBD2 (6 bases each). V was clipped by 4 bases and J by 3 bases, with 12 bases between them. Germline values: CDR1 SGHAT, CDR2 FQNNGV. The CDR3 runs to 14 residues. The CDR3 DNA follows: TGTGCCAGCAGCTGGGGGGCAGGGGAAGAGACCCAGTACTTC. This codes for CASSWGAGEETQYF.

Note on this clonotype: With a much larger clone just one base away, this may be a read error. This rearrangement joins TRBV5-1 to TRBJ1-4; D possibly corresponds to TRBD1 (6 bases). Germline CDR1 is SGHRS and CDR2 is YFSETQ. The CDR3 extends over 15 amino acids. Trimming took 4 bases from V and 7 from J, leaving 17 bases between them. The CDR3 region has the DNA TGCGCCAGCAGCCAAGAAGGACAGAGCGGTGAAAAACTGTTTTTT. Protein product: CASSQEGQSGEKLFF.

At least ten counts were recorded for this clonotype. The CDR3 protein is CATSDSTGITYEQYF. The CDR3 DNA reads TGTGCCACCAGTGATTCGACAGGGATCACCTACGAGCAGTACTTC. The rearrangement joins TRBV24-1 to TRBJ2-7, with 7 bases lining up with TRBD1. Per the germline V gene, CDR1 is KGHDR and CDR2 is SFDVKD. The J segment lost 2 bases and the V segment lost 2 bases, leaving 5 bases of the junction unmatched. The CDR3 consists of 15 residues.

This clonotype showed up just a few times. The chain couples TRBV6-6 to TRBJ2-5; 9 nucleotides align to TRBD2. Germline trimming cut 5 bases from V and 5 bases from J; bases unmatched to any gene: 9. This CDR3 comprises 15 residues. The germline CDR1 and CDR2 sequences are MNHNY and SVGAGI (reference sequence). The CDR3 here is CASSIAGAAGETQYF. CDR3 nucleotides: TGTGCCAGCAGTATAGCGGGGGCTGCGGGGGAGACCCAGTACTTC.

Concerning this clonotype itself: A read error is possible here, since a much larger clone lies one base away. The chain has TRBV27 and TRBJ1-6; 7 bases agree with TRBD1. The CDR3 spans 14 residues. Germline values: CDR1 MNHEY, CDR2 SMNVEV (reference sequence). This chain's CDR3 is CASSFGTVNPPLHF. The DNA for the CDR3 is TGTGCCAGCAGTTTCGGGACAGTTAATCCACCCCTCCACTTT.

This clonotype was recorded at least ten times. The J gene is TRBJ1-2, the V gene TRBV6-6, with 8 bases that match TRBD1. CDR3 length equals 13 residues. Germline V CDR1 and CDR2: MNHNY, SVGAGI (reference sequence). V was clipped by 6 bases and J by 8 bases; unmatched bases: 8. The CDR3 DNA follows: TGTGCCAGCAGACCGACAGGGGAAGTAGGCTACACCTTC. Protein: CASRPTGEVGYTF.

This clonotype was counted many times. This chain joins TRBV20-1 and TRBJ1-4, with D hard to call. The CDR3 totals 12 residues. Trimming took off 6 bases at V and 8 bases at J, with 13 bases between the two ends. From germline, CDR1 is DFQATT and CDR2 SNEGSKA (reference sequence). CDR3 sequence reads: CSAGEVGEKLFF. The CDR3 DNA sequence: TGCAGTGCGGGAGAGGTGGGGGAAAAACTGTTTTTT.

To note about this clonotype: One base away lies a much larger clone, so this may be a sequencing read error. This chain uses TRBV19 with TRBJ1-1; TRBD1 aligns across 7 bases. Germline values: CDR1 LNHDA, CDR2 SQIVND (reference sequence). The CDR3 is 12 amino acids. The junction had 8 bases not matched to a gene; V was cut back by 5 bases and J by 11 bases. CDR3 bases: TGTGCCAGTAGTGTCCAGGGGGTAGAGGCTTTCTTT. Translated, it gives CASSVQGVEAFF.